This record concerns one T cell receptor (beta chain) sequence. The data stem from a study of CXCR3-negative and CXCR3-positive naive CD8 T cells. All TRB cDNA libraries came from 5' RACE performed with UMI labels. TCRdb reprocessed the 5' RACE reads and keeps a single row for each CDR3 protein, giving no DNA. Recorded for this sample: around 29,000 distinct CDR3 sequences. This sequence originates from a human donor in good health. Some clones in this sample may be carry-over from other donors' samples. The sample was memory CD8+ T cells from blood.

The CDR3 sequence is CASSLGTSGNTGELFF. The chain combines TRBV5-6 with TRBJ2-2. The CDR3 runs 16 residues. Germline CDR1 reads SGHDT; CDR2 reads YYEEEE.